The 14 T cell receptor beta chains presented below share a single source sample, sequenced in a study of OX40 agonist ivuxolimab in advanced cancers. Clones were sequenced by immunoSEQ multiplex PCR, and TCRdb holds only the in-frame ones, with some missing. The repertoire holds about 65,000 clones, with approximately 89% as singletons. The starting material was CD4+ or CD8+ T cells sorted from blood, obtained in a trial of the OX40 agonist ivuxolimab. The receptor set was obtained from an adult with an advanced solid tumor such as melanoma, head and neck, liver or kidney cancer.

The chain recombines TRBV6-5 with TRBJ1-1; 10 bases are a match to TRBD1. The CDR3 totals 14 residues. Looked up from germline, CDR1 is MNHEY and CDR2 is SVGAGI. Trimming cost V 4 bases and J 1 base; bases outside gene matches: 0. CDR3 DNA: TGTGCCAGCAGTTGGACAGGGGGGAACACTGAAGCTTTCTTT. Translation gives CASSWTGGNTEAFF.

The chain combines TRBV5-5 with TRBJ2-5; 12 bases are shared with TRBD2. The germline CDR1 and CDR2 sequences are SGHKS and YYEKEE (reference sequence). This CDR3 spans 15 amino acids. J gave up 3 bases and V 5 bases, and 5 bases lay outside the gene matches. CDR3 nucleotides: TGTGCCAGCAGGCGCCGACTAGCGGGGGAAGAGACCCAGTACTTC. Translation gives CASRRRLAGEETQYF.

This clone has more than one count but fewer than ten. The rearrangement uses TRBV30 and TRBJ2-1; maybe TRBD1 (5 bases). CDR1 GTSNPN and CDR2 SVGIG come from the germline V gene (reference sequence). CDR3 size: 12 residues. V lost 2 bases and J lost 3, with 5 bases in between. The CDR3 is CAWSRGYNEQFF. CDR3 DNA: TGTGCCTGGAGTAGGGGCTACAATGAGCAGTTCTTC. Full variable domain (outside the CDR3, taken from reference TRBV30 and TRBJ2-1): SQTIHQWPATLVQPVGSPLSLECTVEGTSNPNLYWYRQAAGRGLQLLFYSVGIGQISSEVPQNLSASRPQDRQFILSSKKLLLSDSGFYLCAWSRGYNEQFFGPGTRLTVL.

The J gene is TRBJ1-5, the V gene TRBV30; TRBD1 agrees at 7 bases. Trimming at V came to 0 bases and at J to 9 bases, leaving 5 bases not matched to a gene. The CDR3 is 13 residues long. Per germline, CDR1 GTSNPN and CDR2 SVGIG (reference sequence). CDR3 residues: CAWSVPGGRPQHF. The CDR3 DNA reads TGTGCCTGGAGTGTACCAGGGGGAAGGCCCCAGCATTTT. The whole variable domain, filled in from reference TRBV30 and TRBJ1-5, reads SQTIHQWPATLVQPVGSPLSLECTVEGTSNPNLYWYRQAAGRGLQLLFYSVGIGQISSEVPQNLSASRPQDRQFILSSKKLLLSDSGFYLCAWSVPGGRPQHFGDGTRLSIL.

The rearrangement uses TRBV4-1 and TRBJ2-1; no definite D call. The germline CDR1 and CDR2 sequences are MGHRA and YSYEKL. The CDR3 is made up of 15 amino acids. V was pared by 1 base and J by 4 bases, with 11 bases between. The CDR3 DNA reads TGCGCCAGCAGCCAAGTGGGTTTAAGTTACAATGAGCAGTTCTTC. This translates into CASSQVGLSYNEQFF.

The V call is TRBV19, the J call TRBJ1-5; 7 bases agree with TRBD1. The CDR3 consists of 16 residues. V lost 5 bases and J lost 6; bases outside the gene matches: 13. Germline values: CDR1 LNHDA, CDR2 SQIVND (reference sequence). The CDR3 protein is CASSVLTGERGQPQHF. Written as DNA, the CDR3 is TGTGCCAGTAGTGTTCTCACAGGGGAAAGAGGTCAGCCCCAGCATTTT.

This rearrangement joins TRBV2 to TRBJ2-1; 9 positions agree with TRBD1. The CDR3 spans 15 residues. Germline V gene data show CDR1 as SNHLY and CDR2 as FYNNEI. V dropped 4 bases and J dropped 3; count of bases not matched to a gene: 4. In DNA form, the CDR3 reads TGTGCCAGCAGTGCTCGGACAGGGGTCTACAATGAGCAGTTCTTC. Residues: CASSARTGVYNEQFF.

V gene TRBV28 combines with J gene TRBJ1-2; tentatively, D is TRBD1 (5 bases). Germline CDR1 and CDR2: MDHEN and SYDVKM. The CDR3 consists of 13 residues. Trimming left V 6 bases short and J 1 base short, with 9 bases between. In nucleotides, the CDR3 is TGTGCCAGCAGCTCCGACAGTAACTATGGCTACACCTTC. Amino acids: CASSSDSNYGYTF.

This sequence joins TRBV10-1 and TRBJ1-1, with TRBD1 matching over 8 bases. Germline loops: CDR1 WNHNN, CDR2 SYGVQD (reference sequence). The ends lost 7 bases at V and 1 base at J; junction bases unmatched: 8. This CDR3 has 15 residues. CDR3 amino acids: CASKAGGQGNTEAFF. The CDR3 region has the DNA TGCGCCAGCAAAGCAGGGGGCCAAGGGAACACTGAAGCTTTCTTT.

The chain links TRBV30 to TRBJ1-4; D not certain. CDR3 size: 12 residues. The V end lost 0 bases, the J end lost 9 bases, and 8 bases lay between the germline ends. The germline V gene has CDR1 GTSNPN and CDR2 SVGIG (reference sequence). The chain's CDR3 is CAWSVREKKLFF. In DNA, the CDR3 is TGTGCCTGGAGTGTACGGGAAAAAAAACTGTTTTTT.

The V gene is TRBV11-2, the J gene TRBJ2-1; 12 bases are a match to TRBD2. Per germline, CDR1 SGHAT and CDR2 FQNNGV. V was pared by 2 bases and J by 8 bases, with 4 bases of the junction left unmatched. The CDR3 is 15 amino acids. CDR3 sequence reads: CASSLSSGGGYEQFF. CDR3 DNA: TGTGCCAGCAGCTTATCTAGCGGGGGGGGTTATGAGCAGTTCTTC.

CDR3 loop: CASSLGGYGYTF. In nucleotides, the CDR3 is TGTGCCAGCAGCTTAGGGGGCTATGGCTACACCTTC. This chain joins TRBV7-2 and TRBJ1-2, with D unresolved. Per germline, CDR1 SGHTA and CDR2 FQGNSA. This CDR3 is built from 12 residues. V lost 1 base and J lost 4, with 4 bases in between.

The chain is built from TRBV19 and TRBJ2-2; D may match TRBD1 or TRBD2 (5 bases each). CDR3 size: 13 residues. V was trimmed by 5 bases and J by 4 bases, leaving 8 bases between them. Per germline, CDR1 LNHDA and CDR2 SQIVND (reference sequence). The CDR3 nucleotides read TGTGCCAGTAGTGGGGGTAGCACCGGGGAGCTGTTTTTT. It encodes CASSGGSTGELFF.

The chain recombines TRBV19 with TRBJ2-1; possible D gene TRBD2, 7 bases. CDR1 LNHDA and CDR2 SQIVND come from the germline V gene (reference sequence). The germline V and J ends were trimmed by 9 bases and 6 bases, with 15 bases remaining between them. The CDR3 is 13 amino acids. CDR3 in amino acids: CASRGGEFNEQFF. CDR3 DNA sequence: TGTGCCAGCCGAGGGGGGGAATTCAATGAGCAGTTCTTC.